This is a list of T cell receptor beta chains from one sample in a study of blood T cell repertoires in COVID-19. Sequenced by immunoSEQ multiplex PCR; TCRdb stores in-frame clones only, minus some. Here the sample spans more than 70,000 clones, roughly 85% being singletons. Sequencing was carried out using peripheral blood. Source of these receptors: a man aged 55 to 70 with acute or convalescent COVID-19. CDR3s include the opening cysteine and the closing phenylalanine or tryptophan.

CDR3,J,V
CASRLAGGTDTQYF,TRBJ2-3,TRBV11-2
CASSYDRPGANVLTF,TRBJ2-6,TRBV6-6
CASSRTSGGVDTQYF,TRBJ2-3,TRBV4-3
CASSLDRGMISTDTQYF,TRBJ2-3,TRBV5-1
CASSSSQGRAFF,TRBJ1-1,TRBV7-9
CASSPGGTYEQYF,TRBJ2-7,TRBV5-1
CATHRGSYEQYF,TRBJ2-7,TRBV2
CASSRPGLAASTDTQYF,TRBJ2-3,TRBV19
CASCRRVRDTQYF,TRBJ2-3,TRBV6-5
CAWEPSGKTQYF,TRBJ2-5,TRBV30
CASSPRTSGRFDTQYF,TRBJ2-3,TRBV18
CASSELAGSYNEQFF,TRBJ2-1,TRBV6-1
CASVYTGGALHRGTEAFF,TRBJ1-1,TRBV23-1
CASSIGSTRADTQYF,TRBJ2-3,TRBV19
CASSFRASGSTLTTQYF,TRBJ2-3,TRBV5-1
CASSEGLAGGVTDTQYF,TRBJ2-3,TRBV5-1
CASSFSTSGETQYF,TRBJ2-5,TRBV9